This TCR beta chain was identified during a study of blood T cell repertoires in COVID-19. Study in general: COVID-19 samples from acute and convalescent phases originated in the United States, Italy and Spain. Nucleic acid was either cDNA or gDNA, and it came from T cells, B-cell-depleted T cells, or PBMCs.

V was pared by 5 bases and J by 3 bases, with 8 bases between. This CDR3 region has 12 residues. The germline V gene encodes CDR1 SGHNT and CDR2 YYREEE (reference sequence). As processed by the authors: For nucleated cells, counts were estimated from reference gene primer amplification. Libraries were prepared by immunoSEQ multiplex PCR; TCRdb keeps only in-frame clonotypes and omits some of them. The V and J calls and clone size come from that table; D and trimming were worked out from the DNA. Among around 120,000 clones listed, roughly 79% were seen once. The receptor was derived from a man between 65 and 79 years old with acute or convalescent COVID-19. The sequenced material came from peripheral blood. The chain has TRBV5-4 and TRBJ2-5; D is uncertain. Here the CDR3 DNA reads TGTGCCAGCAGAACAGACAAAGAGACCCAGTACTTC. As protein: CASRTDKETQYF.